This T cell receptor (beta chain) was recovered during a study of blood T cell repertoires in COVID-19. Study-level information: Sample material is recorded as cDNA or gDNA derived from T cells, B-cell-depleted T cells, or PBMCs.

The CDR3 contains 16 residues. J gave up 4 bases and V 3 bases, and 6 bases lay outside the gene matches. The germline CDR1 and CDR2 sequences are SGHVS and FQNEAQ. Assay: immunoSEQ multiplex PCR; the TCRdb copy retains only in-frame clones and omits some. Among about 120,000 clones listed, less than 90% were seen once. Sample: peripheral blood. This clonotype was sampled from a man aged 65 to 85 who had recovered from COVID-19. The chain couples TRBV7-8 to TRBJ1-3; 10 nucleotides line up with TRBD1. For the CDR3, the DNA is TGTGCCAGCAGCTTGTTGGGACAGGGGCTCGGAAACACCATATATTTT. It yields the protein CASSLLGQGLGNTIYF.